The 13 T cell receptor beta chains below were found in one sample sequenced in a study of STAT3 mutations in large granular lymphocyte leukemia. TCRdb's copy holds only in-frame clones and misses some; the assay was immunoSEQ multiplex PCR. The table shows 2,000 to 3,000 clones, with 30% to 40% occurring only once. The study, taken as a whole, reports: Every T-LGLL patient had at least one immunodominant TCRbeta clonotype.

Which antigens these TCRs recognize remains unknown. Material: PBMCs. These receptors were obtained from a human donor with T large granular lymphocyte leukemia. Some clones in this sample may be carry-over from other donors' samples.

A few counts support this clone. This chain connects TRBV30 to TRBJ1-2; D is undetermined. This CDR3 is built from 13 residues. CDR1 and CDR2 (germline): GTSNPN, SVGIG (reference sequence). The V end lost 0 bases, the J end lost 2 bases, and 7 bases lay between the germline ends. The CDR3 sequence is CAWSVERNYGYTF. The CDR3 DNA follows: TGTGCCTGGAGTGTAGAGCGAAACTATGGCTACACCTTC.

This clone was counted a few times. The V and J genes are TRBV28 and TRBJ2-1; D may be TRBD1 (6 bases). The V end lost 3 bases, the J end lost 0 bases, and 9 bases lay between the germline ends. This CDR3 comprises 15 residues. The germline CDR1 and CDR2 sequences are MDHEN and SYDVKM. For the CDR3, the DNA is TGTGCCAGCAGTTTTAGGGGGTACTCCTACAATGAGCAGTTCTTC. The encoded protein is CASSFRGYSYNEQFF.

V is TRBV7-2 and J is TRBJ1-2; D remains unclear. Germline CDR1 reads SGHTA; CDR2 reads FQGNSA. V gave up 5 bases and J gave up 8 bases, with 15 bases separating them. The CDR3 has 13 amino acids. CDR3 sequence reads: CASSRETVGGYTF. The CDR3, as DNA: TGTGCCAGCAGCCGAGAAACAGTGGGAGGCTACACCTTC.

The chain employs TRBV30 and TRBJ2-7, with 10 nucleotides matching TRBD1. Germline CDR1 and CDR2: GTSNPN and SVGIG (reference sequence). V was clipped by 3 bases and J by 4 bases; unmatched bases: 3. This CDR3 spans 13 amino acids. DNA for the CDR3: TGTGCCTGGAGCGGGACAGGGGCTTACGAGCAGTACTTC. Residues: CAWSGTGAYEQYF.

This chain uses TRBV4-3 with TRBJ1-4, with a possible D match to TRBD1 (6 bases). CDR3 length equals 15 residues. The germline gives CDR1 LGHNA, CDR2 YSLEER. With 3 bases removed from V and 10 bases from J, the gap between germline ends came to 18 bases. Here the CDR3 reads CASSQSTGIGGKLFF. Written as DNA, the CDR3 is TGCGCCAGCAGCCAGTCCACAGGGATAGGCGGAAAACTGTTTTTT.

The rearrangement uses TRBV7-9 and TRBJ2-7, with D unresolved. Trimming left V 4 bases short and J 3 bases short, with 7 bases between. CDR3 size: 12 residues. Germline CDR1 and CDR2: SEHNR and FQNEAQ (reference sequence). The CDR3 DNA reads TGTGCCAGCAGCTCGGACGTCTACGAGCAGTACTTC. Amino acids: CASSSDVYEQYF.

The V call is TRBV18, the J call TRBJ1-5, with TRBD1 matching 12 bases. Trimming cost V 3 bases and J 5 bases; bases outside gene matches: 5. The CDR3 has 16 residues. Germline V gene lookup returns CDR1 KGHSH and CDR2 LQKENI. The CDR3 here is CASSPVGQGAHQPQHF. The DNA for the CDR3 is TGTGCCAGCTCACCCGTGGGACAGGGGGCTCATCAGCCCCAGCATTTT.

This clone was detected only a few times. J is TRBJ1-6 and V is TRBV6-5; 8 nucleotides align to TRBD1. The CDR3 totals 16 residues. Per the germline V gene, CDR1 is MNHEY and CDR2 is SVGAGI. J was trimmed by 8 bases and V by 0 bases; bases with no gene match: 6. CDR3 protein: CASSYSAAGGYSPLHF. The CDR3 region has the DNA TGTGCCAGCAGTTACTCCGCGGCAGGGGGCTATTCACCCCTCCACTTT.

This clone is medium-sized in the sample. This chain links TRBV7-8 with TRBJ2-5, with TRBD2 matching 10 bases. CDR3 length equals 15 residues. Per the germline V gene, CDR1 is SGHVS and CDR2 is FQNEAQ. V dropped 5 bases and J dropped 5; count of bases not matched to a gene: 8. CDR3: CASSTQRGGRETQYF. DNA for the CDR3: TGTGCCAGCAGCACCCAGCGGGGGGGCAGGGAGACCCAGTACTTC. Full variable domain (rest looked up from reference TRBV7-8 and TRBJ2-5): GAGVSQSPRYKVAKRGQDVALRCDPISGHVSLFWYQQALGQGPEFLTYFQNEAQLDKSGLPSDRFFAERPEGSVSTLKIQRTQQEDSAVYLCASSTQRGGRETQYFGPGTRLLVL.

The rearrangement links TRBV4-3 to TRBJ2-1; D may correspond to TRBD1 or TRBD2 (7 bases each). There are 13 residues in the CDR3. The V and J ends lost 4 bases and 8 bases respectively, with 12 bases between them. Germline V gives CDR1 LGHNA, CDR2 YSLEER. Written as DNA, the CDR3 is TGCGCCAGCAGCCCTCCAGGGGGGGATGAGCAGTTCTTC. Residues: CASSPPGGDEQFF.

The rearrangement uses TRBV4-3 and TRBJ1-3; D not certain. Germline CDR1 reads LGHNA; CDR2 reads YSLEER. The CDR3 has 13 amino acids. Trimming removed 0 bases from V and 12 bases from J, with 12 bases in between. CDR3 bases: TGCGCCAGCAGCCAAGAAGGCGGAAAGGGCATATATTTT. Its translation is CASSQEGGKGIYF.

This clone has a handful of counts. The chain joins TRBV7-9 to TRBJ1-2; 8 nucleotides agree with TRBD1. The V gene's germline CDR1 is SEHNR and CDR2 FQNEAQ (reference sequence). Germline trimming cut 5 bases from V and 8 bases from J; bases unmatched to any gene: 10. CDR3 length equals 14 residues. The DNA for the CDR3 is TGTGCCAGCAGCCAGGGGGACAGGCTGTGGGGCTACACCTTC. It specifies CASSQGDRLWGYTF. Looking up the rest from reference TRBV7-9 and TRBJ1-2 gives the full variable domain: DTGVSQNPRHKITKRGQNVTFRCDPISEHNRLYWYRQTLGQGPEFLTYFQNEAQLEKSRLLSDRFSAERPKGSFSTLEIQRTEQGDSAMYLCASSQGDRLWGYTFGSGTRLTVV.

V is TRBV7-9 and J is TRBJ2-7; perhaps D is TRBD1 or TRBD2 (5 bases each). V lost 5 bases, J lost 2 bases, and 7 bases lay in between. The CDR3 is made up of 12 amino acids. Germline lookup yields CDR1 SEHNR and CDR2 FQNEAQ (reference sequence). Here the CDR3 reads CASSGGPYEQYF. DNA of the CDR3: TGTGCCAGCAGCGGGGGACCCTACGAGCAGTACTTC.